This T cell receptor beta chain was sequenced during a study of cytomegalovirus exposure and HLA in healthy donors. Study-wide results and limits: It was confirmed in vitro that a few of the CMV-associated chains were specific for CMV antigens.

This CDR3 contains 14 residues. Germline assignment: CDR1 MRHNA and CDR2 SNTAGT. Trimming removed 2 bases from V and 7 bases from J; junction bases left unmatched: 5. On this clone itself: Its specificity is unknown.

Measured with immunoSEQ multiplex PCR; TCRdb has only the in-frame clones, and not every one. The sample carries roughly 190,000 clones, roughly 83% recorded once. The chain employs TRBV6-4 and TRBJ2-1; 7 nucleotides align to TRBD2. This clonotype was obtained from a woman between 18 and 29 years old in good health and CMV-seronegative. The sequencing input was PBMCs. CDR3 in amino acids: CASSDGGELNEQFF. CDR3 coding DNA: TGTGCCAGCAGTGACGGGGGGGAGTTGAATGAGCAGTTCTTC.